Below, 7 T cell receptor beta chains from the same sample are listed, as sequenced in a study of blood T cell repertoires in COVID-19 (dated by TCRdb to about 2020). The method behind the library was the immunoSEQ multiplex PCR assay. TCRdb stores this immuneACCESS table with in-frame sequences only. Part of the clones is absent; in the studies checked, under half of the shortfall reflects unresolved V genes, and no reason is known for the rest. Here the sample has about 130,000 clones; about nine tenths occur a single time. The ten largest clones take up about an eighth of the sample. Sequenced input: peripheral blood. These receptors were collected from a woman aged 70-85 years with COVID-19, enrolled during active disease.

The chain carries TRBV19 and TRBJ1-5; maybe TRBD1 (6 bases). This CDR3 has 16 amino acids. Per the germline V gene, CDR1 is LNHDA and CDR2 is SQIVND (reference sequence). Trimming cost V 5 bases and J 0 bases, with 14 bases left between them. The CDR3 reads CASSPPTGTSNQPQHF. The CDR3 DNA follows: TGTGCCAGTAGTCCTCCAACAGGGACTAGCAATCAGCCCCAGCATTTT. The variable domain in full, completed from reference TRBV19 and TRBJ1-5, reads DGGITQSPKYLFRKEGQNVTLSCEQNLNHDAMYWYRQDPGQGLRLIYYSQIVNDFQKGDIAEGYSVSREKKESFPLTVTSAQKNPTAFYLCASSPPTGTSNQPQHFGDGTRLSIL.

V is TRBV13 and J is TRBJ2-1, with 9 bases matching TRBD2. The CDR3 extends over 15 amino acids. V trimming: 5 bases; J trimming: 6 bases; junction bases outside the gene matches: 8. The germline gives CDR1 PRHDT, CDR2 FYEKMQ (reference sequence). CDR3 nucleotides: TGTGCCAGCAGCACTACATATAGCGGGGGCAATGAGCAGTTCTTC. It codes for CASSTTYSGGNEQFF.

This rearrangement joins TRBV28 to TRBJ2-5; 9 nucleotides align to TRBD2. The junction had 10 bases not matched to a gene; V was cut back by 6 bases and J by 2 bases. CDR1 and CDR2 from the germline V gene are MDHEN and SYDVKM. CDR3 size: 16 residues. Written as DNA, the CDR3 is TGTGCCAGCAGAAAGAAGGGGCTAGCGGGACAAGAGACCCAGTACTTC. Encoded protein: CASRKKGLAGQETQYF. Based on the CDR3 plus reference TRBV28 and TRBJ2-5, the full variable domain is DVKVTQSSRYLVKRTGEKVFLECVQDMDHENMFWYRQDPGLGLRLIYFSYDVKMKEKGDIPEGYSVSREKKERFSLILESASTNQTSMYLCASRKKGLAGQETQYFGPGTRLLVL.

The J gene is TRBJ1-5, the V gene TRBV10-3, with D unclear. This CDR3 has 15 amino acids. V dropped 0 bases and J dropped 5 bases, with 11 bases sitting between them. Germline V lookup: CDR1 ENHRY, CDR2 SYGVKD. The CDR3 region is CAISESLVADQPQHF. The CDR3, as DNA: TGTGCCATCAGTGAGTCGTTGGTCGCAGATCAGCCCCAGCATTTT.

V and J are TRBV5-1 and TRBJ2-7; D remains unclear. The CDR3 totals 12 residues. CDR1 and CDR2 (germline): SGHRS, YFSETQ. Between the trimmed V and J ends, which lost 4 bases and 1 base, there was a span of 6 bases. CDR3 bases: TGCGCCAGCAGCGAAGCTTCCTACGAGCAGTACTTC. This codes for CASSEASYEQYF.

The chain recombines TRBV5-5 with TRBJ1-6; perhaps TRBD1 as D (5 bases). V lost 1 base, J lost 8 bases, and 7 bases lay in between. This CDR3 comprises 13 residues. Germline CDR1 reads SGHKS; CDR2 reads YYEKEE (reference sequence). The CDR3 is CASSLTGDSPLHF. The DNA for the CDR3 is TGTGCCAGCAGCTTGACAGGAGATTCACCCCTCCACTTT.

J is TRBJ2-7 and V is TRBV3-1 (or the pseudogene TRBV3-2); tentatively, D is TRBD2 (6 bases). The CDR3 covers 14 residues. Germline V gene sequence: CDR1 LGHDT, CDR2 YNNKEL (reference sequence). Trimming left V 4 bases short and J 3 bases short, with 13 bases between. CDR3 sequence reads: CASSRMGGDYEQYF. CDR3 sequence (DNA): TGTGCCAGCAGCCGGATGGGCGGGGACTACGAGCAGTACTTC.